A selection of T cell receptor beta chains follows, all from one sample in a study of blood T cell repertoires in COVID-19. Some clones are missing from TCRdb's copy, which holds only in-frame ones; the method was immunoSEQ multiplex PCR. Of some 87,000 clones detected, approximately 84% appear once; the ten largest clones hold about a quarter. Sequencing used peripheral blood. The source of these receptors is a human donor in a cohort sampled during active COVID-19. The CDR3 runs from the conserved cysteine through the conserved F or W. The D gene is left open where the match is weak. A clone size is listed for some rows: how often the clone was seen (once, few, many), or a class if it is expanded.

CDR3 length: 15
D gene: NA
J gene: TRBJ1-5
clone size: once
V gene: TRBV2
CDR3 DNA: TGTGCCAGCAGTGAAGGCGGCTCGGGAGTCCAGCCCCAGCATTTT
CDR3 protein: CASSEGGSGVQPQHF

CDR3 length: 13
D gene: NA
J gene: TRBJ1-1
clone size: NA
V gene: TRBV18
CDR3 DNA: TGTGCCAGCTCACCACCTACAGCCATTGAAGCTTTCTTT
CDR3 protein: CASSPPTAIEAFF

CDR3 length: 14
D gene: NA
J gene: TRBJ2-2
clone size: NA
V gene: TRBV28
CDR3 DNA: TGTGCCAGCAGTTTAGCGGCGAACACCGGGGAGCTGTTTTTT
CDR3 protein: CASSLAANTGELFF

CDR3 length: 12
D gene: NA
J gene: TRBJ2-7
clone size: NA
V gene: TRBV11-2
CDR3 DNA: TGTGCCAGCAGCTTTGGCCAGGCCGAGCAGTACTTC
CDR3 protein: CASSFGQAEQYF

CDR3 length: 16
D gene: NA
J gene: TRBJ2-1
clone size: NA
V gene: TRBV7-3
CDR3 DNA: TGTGCCAGCAGCTTCAACCCGGGGGGCAGGTACAATGAGCAGTTCTTC
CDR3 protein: CASSFNPGGRYNEQFF

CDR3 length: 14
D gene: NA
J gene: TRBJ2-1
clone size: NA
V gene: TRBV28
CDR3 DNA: TGTGCCAGCAGTCTAGGAGCCCCTGGGAGTGAGCAGTTCTTC
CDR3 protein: CASSLGAPGSEQFF

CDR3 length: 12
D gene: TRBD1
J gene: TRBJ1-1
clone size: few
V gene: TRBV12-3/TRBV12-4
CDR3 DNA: TGTGCCAGCAGTCTAAGGACAGGTGAAGCTTTCTTT
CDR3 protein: CASSLRTGEAFF

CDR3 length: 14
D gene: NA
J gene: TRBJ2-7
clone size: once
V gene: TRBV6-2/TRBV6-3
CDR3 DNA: TGTGCCAGCAGTTGGGACAAACTCTCCTACGAGCAGTACTTC
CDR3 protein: CASSWDKLSYEQYF

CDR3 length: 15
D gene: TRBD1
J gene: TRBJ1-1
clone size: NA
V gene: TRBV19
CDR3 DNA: TGTGCCAGTAGTCCGGGACAGGGGGGAAACACTGAAGCTTTCTTT
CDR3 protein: CASSPGQGGNTEAFF

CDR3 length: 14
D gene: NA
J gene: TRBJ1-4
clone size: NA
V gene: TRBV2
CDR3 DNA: TGTGCCAGCAACAGCCAGGGGTTGGCTGAAAAACTGTTTTTT
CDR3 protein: CASNSQGLAEKLFF

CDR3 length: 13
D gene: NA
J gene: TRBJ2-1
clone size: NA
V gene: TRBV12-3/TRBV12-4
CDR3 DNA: TGTGCCAGCACCCCACAGGGTAACAATGAGCAGTTCTTC
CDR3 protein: CASTPQGNNEQFF

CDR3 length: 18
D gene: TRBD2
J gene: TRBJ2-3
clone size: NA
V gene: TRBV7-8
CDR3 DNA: TGTGCCAGCAGCTTATTCCTAGCGGGGGGGCTTCGGGGAGATACGCAGTATTTT
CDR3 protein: CASSLFLAGGLRGDTQYF

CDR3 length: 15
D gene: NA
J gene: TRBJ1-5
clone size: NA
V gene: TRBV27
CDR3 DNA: TGTGCCAGCAGGAACCAGGGCCACGGCAATCAGCCCCAGCATTTT
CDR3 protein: CASRNQGHGNQPQHF